This paragraph covers one TCR beta chain sequence. This CDR3 has 14 amino acids. Germline loops: CDR1 MNHEY, CDR2 SMNVEV (reference sequence). Germline trimming cut 6 bases from V and 5 bases from J; bases unmatched to any gene: 9. Per the study methods: The authors estimated nucleated cell counts from reference gene primer amplification. Clones were read by immunoSEQ multiplex PCR, and TCRdb kept only the in-frame ones, dropping some. That table furnishes V, J and clone size, whereas the DNA furnished D and trimming. Here the sample spans more than 150,000 clones, roughly four fifths being singletons. The data derive from a study of blood T cell repertoires in COVID-19. Background on the study: Acute-phase and convalescent COVID-19 samples originated in the United States, Italy and Spain. T cells, B-cell-depleted T cells, or PBMCs supplied cDNA or gDNA.

The receptor comes from a woman aged 40-49 years with acute or convalescent COVID-19. The sequenced material came from peripheral blood. The V call is TRBV27, the J call TRBJ1-1; TRBD1 matches 7 bases. In DNA form, the CDR3 reads TGTGCCAGCAGCCCCCTTGACAGGGTTACTGAAGCTTTCTTT. Translated: CASSPLDRVTEAFF.